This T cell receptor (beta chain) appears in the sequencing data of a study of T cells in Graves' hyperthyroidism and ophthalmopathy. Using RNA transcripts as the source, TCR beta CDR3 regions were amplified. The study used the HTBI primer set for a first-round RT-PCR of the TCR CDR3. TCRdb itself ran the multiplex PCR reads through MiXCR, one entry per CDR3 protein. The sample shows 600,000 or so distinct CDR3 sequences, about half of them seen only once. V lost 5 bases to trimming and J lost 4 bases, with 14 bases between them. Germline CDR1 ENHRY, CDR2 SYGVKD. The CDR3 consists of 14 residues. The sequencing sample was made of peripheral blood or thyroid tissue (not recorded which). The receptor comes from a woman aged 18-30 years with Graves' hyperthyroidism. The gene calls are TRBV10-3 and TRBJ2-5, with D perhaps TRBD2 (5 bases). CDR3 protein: CAISPKGEGETQYF. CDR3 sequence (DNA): TGTGCCATCAGTCCGAAGGGAGAGGGAGAGACCCAGTACTTC.